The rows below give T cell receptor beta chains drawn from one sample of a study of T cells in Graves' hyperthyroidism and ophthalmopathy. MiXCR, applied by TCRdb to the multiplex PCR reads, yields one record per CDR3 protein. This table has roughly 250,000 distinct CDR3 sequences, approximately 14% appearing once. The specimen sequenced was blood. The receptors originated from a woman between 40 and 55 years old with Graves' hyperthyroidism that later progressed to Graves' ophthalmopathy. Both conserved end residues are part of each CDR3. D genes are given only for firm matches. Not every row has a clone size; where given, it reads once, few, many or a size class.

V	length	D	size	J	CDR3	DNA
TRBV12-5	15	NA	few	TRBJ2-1	CASGLGTAAYNEQFF	TGTGCTAGTGGTTTGGGGACAGCGGCCTACAATGAGCAGTTCTTC
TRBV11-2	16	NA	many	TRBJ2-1	CASSRVSGKAGNEQFF	TGTGCCAGCAGCCGCGTTAGCGGAAAGGCCGGGAATGAGCAGTTCTTC
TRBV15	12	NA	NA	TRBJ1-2	CATSQSNYGYTF	TGTGCCACCAGCCAGAGTAACTATGGCTACACCTTC
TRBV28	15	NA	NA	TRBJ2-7	CASREDSSSTYEQYF	TGTGCCAGCAGGGAAGACTCCTCTTCAACCTACGAGCAGTACTTC
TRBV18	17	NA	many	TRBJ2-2	CASSNSRSRERTGELFF	TGTGCCAGCTCAAACTCAAGGAGCAGGGAACGGACCGGGGAGCTGTTTTTT
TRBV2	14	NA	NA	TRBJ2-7	CASMGALGDYEQYF	TGTGCCAGCATGGGGGCTTTGGGAGACTACGAGCAGTACTTC
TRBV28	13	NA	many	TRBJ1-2	CASSLTRTVGYTF	TGTGCCAGCAGTTTAACACGAACAGTTGGCTACACCTTC
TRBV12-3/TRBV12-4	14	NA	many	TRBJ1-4	CASSPQATNEKLFF	TGTGCCAGCAGCCCACAGGCGACTAATGAAAAACTGTTTTTT
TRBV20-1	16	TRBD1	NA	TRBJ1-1	CSAVTYDRGWNTEAFF	TGCAGTGCTGTAACTTACGACAGGGGCTGGAACACTGAAGCTTTCTTT
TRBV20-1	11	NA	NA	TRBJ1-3	CSAPSGNTIYF	TGCAGTGCCCCGTCAGGAAACACCATATATTTT
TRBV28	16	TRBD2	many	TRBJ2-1	CASSLVGTRIYNEQFF	TGTGCCAGCAGTTTAGTCGGGACTAGAATATACAATGAGCAGTTCTTC
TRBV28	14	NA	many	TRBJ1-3	CASSLGNSGNTIYF	TGTGCCAGCAGTTTAGGCAACTCTGGAAACACCATATATTTT
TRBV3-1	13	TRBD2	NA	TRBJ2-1	CASSPFPAGGQFF	TGTGCCAGCAGCCCTTTTCCAGCGGGAGGGCAGTTCTTC
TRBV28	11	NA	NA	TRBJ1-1	CASSGTSEAFF	TGTGCCAGCAGTGGGACATCTGAAGCTTTCTTT
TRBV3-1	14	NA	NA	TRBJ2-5	CASSQEIGAETQYF	TGTGCCAGCAGCCAAGAGATAGGGGCCGAGACCCAGTACTTC
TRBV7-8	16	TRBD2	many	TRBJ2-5	CASSLSLAGLQETQYF	TGTGCCAGCAGCTTATCTCTAGCGGGATTACAAGAGACCCAGTACTTC